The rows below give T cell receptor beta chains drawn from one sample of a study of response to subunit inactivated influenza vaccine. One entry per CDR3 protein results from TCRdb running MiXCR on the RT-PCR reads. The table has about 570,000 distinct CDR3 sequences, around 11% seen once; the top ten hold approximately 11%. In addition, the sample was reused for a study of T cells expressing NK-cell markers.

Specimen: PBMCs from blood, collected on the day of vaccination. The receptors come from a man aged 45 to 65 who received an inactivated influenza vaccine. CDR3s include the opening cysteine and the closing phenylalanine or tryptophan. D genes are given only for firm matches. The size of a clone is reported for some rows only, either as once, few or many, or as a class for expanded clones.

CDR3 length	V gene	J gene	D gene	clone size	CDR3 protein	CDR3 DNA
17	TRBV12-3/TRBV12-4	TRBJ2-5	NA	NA	CASRPRSFSGLQETQYF	TGTGCCAGCAGACCCCGATCCTTTTCCGGCCTACAAGAGACCCAGTACTTC
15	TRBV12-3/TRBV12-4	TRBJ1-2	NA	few	CASSQVQTDLYGYTF	TGTGCCAGCAGCCAAGTACAGACAGATCTCTATGGCTACACCTTC
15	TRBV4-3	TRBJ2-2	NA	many	CASSQGREYTGELFF	TGCGCCAGCAGCCAAGGACGGGAGTACACCGGGGAGCTGTTTTTT
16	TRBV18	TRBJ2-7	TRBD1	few	CASSRDRLPGGYEQYF	TGTGCCAGCTCACGAGACCGCTTGCCAGGGGGCTACGAGCAGTACTTC
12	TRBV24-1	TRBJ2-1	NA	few	CATSDLGYEQFF	TGTGCCACCAGTGATTTAGGGTATGAGCAGTTCTTC
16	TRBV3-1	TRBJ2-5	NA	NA	CASSHRGAPNQETQYF	TGTGCCAGCAGCCATCGAGGGGCACCCAACCAAGAGACCCAGTACTTC
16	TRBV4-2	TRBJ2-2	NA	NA	CASSQEASRGTGELFF	TGTGCCAGCAGCCAAGAGGCTAGCCGTGGCACCGGGGAGCTGTTTTTT
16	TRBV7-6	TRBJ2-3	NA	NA	CASSSRTGPSADTQYF	TGTGCCAGCAGCTCCCGGACTGGCCCTAGCGCAGATACGCAGTATTTT
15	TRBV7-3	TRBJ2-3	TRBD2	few	CASSVTSGSTDTQYF	TGTGCCAGCAGCGTGACTAGCGGGAGCACAGATACGCAGTATTTT
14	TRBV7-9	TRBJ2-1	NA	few	CASLWAGNANEQFF	TGTGCCAGCCTCTGGGCGGGGAATGCCAATGAGCAGTTCTTC
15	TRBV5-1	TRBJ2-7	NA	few	CASSSGRGGGGEQYF	TGCGCCAGCAGCTCGGGTCGCGGGGGCGGGGGAGAGCAGTACTTC
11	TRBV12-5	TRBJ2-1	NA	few	CASGPPNEQFF	TGTGCTAGTGGCCCCCCTAATGAGCAGTTCTTC
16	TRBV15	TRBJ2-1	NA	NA	CATSGRTATTYNEQFF	TGTGCCACCAGCGGAAGGACAGCCACAACCTACAATGAGCAGTTCTTC
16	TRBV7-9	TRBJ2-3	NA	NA	CASSLVAVRVTDTQYF	TGTGCCAGCAGCTTAGTTGCGGTCAGGGTCACAGATACGCAGTATTTT
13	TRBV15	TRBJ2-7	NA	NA	CATSRGVVNEQYF	TGTGCCACCAGCAGGGGGGTCGTGAACGAGCAGTACTTC
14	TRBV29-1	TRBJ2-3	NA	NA	CSVRGGEKTDTQYF	TGCAGCGTCCGAGGGGGGGAAAAGACAGATACGCAGTATTTT
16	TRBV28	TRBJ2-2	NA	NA	CASSLVTGLVTGELFF	TGTGCCAGCAGTTTGGTAACAGGGTTGGTTACCGGGGAGCTGTTTTTT
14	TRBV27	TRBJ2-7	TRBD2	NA	CASQELAEGYEQYF	TGTGCCAGCCAGGAGCTAGCGGAGGGCTACGAGCAGTACTTC
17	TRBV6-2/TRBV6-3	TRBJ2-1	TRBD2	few	CASSGLAGESPYNEQFF	TGTGCCAGCAGTGGACTAGCGGGAGAGTCCCCCTACAATGAGCAGTTCTTC
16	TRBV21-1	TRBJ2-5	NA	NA	CASSKRRLAGQETQYF	TGTGCCAGCAGCAAAAGAAGGCTAGCGGGCCAAGAGACCCAGTACTTC
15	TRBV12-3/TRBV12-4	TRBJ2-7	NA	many	CASSLEAGPSYEQYF	TGTGCCAGCAGTTTAGAAGCAGGGCCCTCCTACGAGCAGTACTTC
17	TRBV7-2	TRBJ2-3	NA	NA	CASSLAGWPDDPDTQYF	TGTGCCAGCAGCTTAGCGGGCTGGCCGGATGATCCAGATACGCAGTATTTT
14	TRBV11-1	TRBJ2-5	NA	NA	CASSRGLTQETQYF	TGTGCCAGCAGCCGCGGACTAACCCAAGAGACCCAGTACTTC
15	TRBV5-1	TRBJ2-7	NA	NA	CASSLVVGVSYEQYF	TGCGCCAGCAGCCTGGTTGTAGGCGTCAGCTACGAGCAGTACTTC
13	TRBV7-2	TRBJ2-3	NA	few	CASSPRGRDTQYF	TGTGCCAGCAGCCCCCGGGGGAGGGATACGCAGTATTTT
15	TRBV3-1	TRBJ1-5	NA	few	CASSQSGFSNQPQHF	TGTGCCAGCAGCCAATCGGGATTTAGCAATCAGCCCCAGCATTTT
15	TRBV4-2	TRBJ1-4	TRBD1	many	CASSQDRGQGEKLFF	TGTGCCAGCAGCCAAGATCGGGGACAGGGCGAAAAACTGTTTTTT
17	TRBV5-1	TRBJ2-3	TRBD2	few	CASSSRLAGGQADTQYF	TGCGCCAGCAGCTCACGACTAGCGGGAGGCCAGGCAGATACGCAGTATTTT
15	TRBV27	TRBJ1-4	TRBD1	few	CASREYGTGDEKLFF	TGTGCCAGCAGGGAATACGGGACAGGGGATGAAAAACTGTTTTTT
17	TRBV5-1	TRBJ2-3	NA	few	CASSLGGVTPSTDTQYF	TGCGCCAGCAGCTTGGGTGGGGTGACGCCTAGCACAGATACGCAGTATTTT
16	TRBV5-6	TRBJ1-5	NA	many	CASSRSDTNSNQPQHF	TGTGCCAGCAGCAGATCAGACACAAATAGCAATCAGCCCCAGCATTTT
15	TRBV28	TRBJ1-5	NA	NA	CATSTGLISNQPQHF	TGTGCCACCAGTACCGGACTGATCAGCAATCAGCCCCAGCATTTT
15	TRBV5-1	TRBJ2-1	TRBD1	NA	CANSKDRGPYNEQFF	TGCGCCAACAGCAAGGACAGGGGGCCCTACAATGAGCAGTTCTTC
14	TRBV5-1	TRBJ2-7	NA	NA	CASSLGQAPHEQYF	TGCGCCAGCAGCTTGGGACAGGCACCCCACGAGCAGTACTTC
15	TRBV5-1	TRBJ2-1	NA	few	CASSLETGHYNEQFF	TGCGCCAGCAGCTTGGAGACAGGTCACTACAATGAGCAGTTCTTC
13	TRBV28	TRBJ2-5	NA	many	CASSPDGLKTQYF	TGTGCCAGCAGTCCGGACGGTCTAAAGACCCAGTACTTC